Below are 13 T cell receptor beta chains sequenced from a single sample in a study of blood T cell repertoires in COVID-19. Sequencing was performed with immunoSEQ multiplex PCR; in TCRdb, only in-frame clones are kept and a portion is missing. The sample consists of around 54,000 clones, about 90% of them appearing once. The specimen sequenced was peripheral blood. Receptors originate from a human donor in a cohort sampled during active COVID-19.

This chain connects TRBV19 to TRBJ2-3; 12 positions agree with TRBD1. The CDR3 is 15 amino acids. Germline V lookup: CDR1 LNHDA, CDR2 SQIVND (reference sequence). V was clipped by 3 bases and J by 4 bases; unmatched bases: 2. The CDR3 spells CASSMGTGGADTQYF. The CDR3 DNA reads TGTGCCAGTAGTATGGGGACAGGGGGCGCAGATACGCAGTATTTT.

J is TRBJ2-6 and V is TRBV21-1; TRBD2 reflects the table's D call only, with no check against the DNA. TRBV21-1 is an annotated pseudogene. The CDR3 has 18 amino acids. CDR3 bases: TGTGCCAGCAGCAAAGGGGCTAGCGGGACCTCTGGGGCCAACGTCCTGACTTTC. Protein sequence: CASSKGASGTSGANVLTF.

This rearrangement joins TRBV4-1 to TRBJ2-7; TRBD1 matches at 12 bases. Losses at the gene ends were 3 bases for V and 7 bases for J; bases not matched to a gene: 10. CDR3 length: 16 amino acids. The germline gives CDR1 MGHRA, CDR2 YSYEKL. The CDR3 coding sequence is TGCGCCAGCAGCCAGCTCCGGGACAGGGGGCGTTGGGAGCAGTACTTC. It codes for CASSQLRDRGRWEQYF.

The genes are TRBV24-1 and TRBJ2-1; 8 nucleotides agree with TRBD2. This CDR3 region has 15 residues. J gave up 8 bases and V 4 bases, and 9 bases lay outside the gene matches. From germline, CDR1 is KGHDR and CDR2 SFDVKD. CDR3 amino acids: CATSDLGTSLYEQFF. The CDR3 DNA sequence: TGTGCCACCAGTGACCTCGGGACTAGTCTCTATGAGCAGTTCTTC.

The V gene is TRBV2, the J gene TRBJ1-1, with D uncertain. V lost 8 bases, J lost 1 base, and 5 bases lay in between. The CDR3 has 11 residues. Germline loops: CDR1 SNHLY, CDR2 FYNNEI. Here the CDR3 DNA reads TGTGCCAGCCGGGGGAACACTGAAGCTTTCTTT. Amino acid sequence: CASRGNTEAFF.

The rearrangement joins TRBV27 to TRBJ2-7; 7 bases are shared with TRBD1. The CDR3 extends over 13 amino acids. After removal of 2 bases from V and 6 bases from J, the junction contained 4 bases not matched to a gene. The germline gives CDR1 MNHEY, CDR2 SMNVEV (reference sequence). CDR3 bases: TGTGCCAGCAGTTTAGTACAGGGGAGCGAGCAGTACTTC. It is translated as CASSLVQGSEQYF.

This chain connects TRBV5-1 to TRBJ2-5; D might be TRBD2 (6 bases). V lost 0 bases and J lost 5, with 14 bases in between. The germline V gene has CDR1 SGHRS and CDR2 YFSETQ. CDR3 size: 15 residues. CDR3 DNA: TGCGCCAGCAGCTTGGGTTCTGTTGGGGGGGAGACCCAGTACTTC. Its protein product is CASSLGSVGGETQYF.

The table lists this clone with a few counts. The chain links TRBV11-2 to TRBJ2-2, with 8 bases matching TRBD2. Germline V gene data show CDR1 as SGHAT and CDR2 as FQNNGV. V lost 5 bases, J lost 3 bases, and 8 bases stayed unmatched. The CDR3 is 16 amino acids. CDR3 coding DNA: TGTGCCAGCAGCCCCCCGGGACTAGGGGACACCGGGGAGCTGTTTTTT. Its protein is CASSPPGLGDTGELFF.

In this sample, this clone turned up a few times. The chain combines TRBV19 with TRBJ1-5; 9 bases align to TRBD1. This CDR3 region has 16 residues. Germline V gives CDR1 LNHDA, CDR2 SQIVND (reference sequence). Trimming took 4 bases from V and 3 from J; bases not matched to a gene: 7. CDR3 sequence: CASSTGTGRDNQPQHF. The CDR3 DNA follows: TGTGCCAGTAGTACCGGGACAGGGAGAGACAATCAGCCCCAGCATTTT.

The chain recombines TRBV3-1 (or the pseudogene TRBV3-2) with TRBJ2-7; 9 bases are shared with TRBD2. Looked up from germline, CDR1 is LGHDT and CDR2 is YNNKEL (reference sequence). After removal of 4 bases from V and 7 bases from J, the junction contained 11 bases not matched to a gene. The CDR3 is 15 residues long. The CDR3 loop is CASSLLSGRGGEQYF. CDR3 sequence (DNA): TGTGCCAGCAGCCTACTTAGCGGGAGAGGGGGAGAGCAGTACTTC.

The V and J genes are TRBV6-5 and TRBJ2-2; TRBD2 aligns across 7 bases. The J segment lost 4 bases and the V segment lost 2 bases, leaving 7 bases of the junction unmatched. The CDR3 is 16 amino acids. Germline loops: CDR1 MNHEY, CDR2 SVGAGI. CDR3 in amino acids: CASSYELAVFTGELFF. The DNA for the CDR3 is TGTGCCAGCAGTTACGAGCTAGCGGTTTTCACCGGGGAGCTGTTTTTT.

V is TRBV27 and J is TRBJ2-2; D might be TRBD2 (7 bases). Germline CDR1 MNHEY, CDR2 SMNVEV (reference sequence). The germline V and J ends were trimmed by 6 bases and 2 bases, with 19 bases remaining between them. This CDR3 is 17 amino acids long. The CDR3 spells CASSLVGGGPNTGELFF. In DNA, the CDR3 is TGTGCCAGCAGCCTGGTAGGGGGAGGGCCTAACACCGGGGAGCTGTTTTTT.

CDR3 bases: TGTGCCACCAGCAGAGATTCTACCGGGGAGCTGTTTTTT. It specifies CATSRDSTGELFF. The J gene is TRBJ2-2, the V gene TRBV15; D is ambiguous. Germline V lookup: CDR1 LNHNV, CDR2 YYDKDF (reference sequence). Trimming shortened V by 0 bases and J by 5 bases, and 4 bases separated the two germline ends. CDR3 length: 13 amino acids.